This T cell receptor (beta chain) is drawn from a study of vaccination and CD4 T cells after COVID-19. Whole-study context: In the convalescent cohort, there were six males and four females, two of them Hispanic.

Treatment given: approximately 11-day PBMC culture with coronavirus spike peptide pools or control peptides (ViraFEST assay). Gathered ahead of the COVID-19 pandemic (2011-2018) were the CD4+ T cells of the unexposed donor. Germline V gives CDR1 SGHAT, CDR2 FQNNGV. Trimming took off 1 base at V and 8 bases at J, with 15 bases between the two ends. The CDR3 totals 15 residues. Comment on this clonotype: The antigen remains unidentified.

Oncomine TCR Beta short-read sequencing was applied to DNA from cultured CD4+ T cells. TCRdb itself ran the PCR reads through MiXCR, one entry per CDR3 protein. The table has some 3,000 distinct CDR3 sequences, more than 20% seen once; the top ten hold under 30%. The sequencing input was CD4+ T cells from blood, cultured in vitro. The chain carries TRBV11-2 and TRBJ2-4, with D possibly called TRBD1 or TRBD2 (6 bases each). The source is a human donor in good health. The CDR3 sequence: CASSLGGAGGDIQYF. The CDR3 DNA sequence: TGTGCCAGCAGCTTAGGGGGGGCTGGAGGGGACATTCAGTACTTC.